The clone carrying this T cell receptor beta chain was observed a few times. Its cognate antigen is unknown. The sample originates from a study of response to subunit inactivated influenza vaccine. General study findings and limits: Each seasonal influenza vaccination recruits few new T cells, the authors suggested.

Trimming shortened V by 6 bases and J by 1 base, and 10 bases separated the two germline ends. From germline, CDR1 is SGHTA and CDR2 FQGNSA. The CDR3 covers 13 residues. TCRdb re-called the RT-PCR reads with MiXCR, one entry per CDR3 protein. The table shows about 650,000 distinct CDR3 sequences, with approximately 15% occurring only once. The specimen was PBMCs from blood, collected 14 to 15 days before vaccination. The genes are TRBV7-2 and TRBJ2-7; tentatively, D is TRBD1 (5 bases). This clonotype was sampled from a man aged 50 to 60 who received an inactivated influenza vaccine. The CDR3 bases are TGTGCCAGCAGTTCGGACAAATCCTACGAGCAGTACTTC. Translating it yields CASSSDKSYEQYF. The full variable domain, completed using reference TRBV7-2 and TRBJ2-7, is GAGVSQSPSNKVTEKGKDVELRCDPISGHTALYWYRQSLGQGLEFLIYFQGNSAPDKSGLPSDRFSAERTGGSVSTLTIQRTQQEDSAVYLCASSSDKSYEQYFGPGTRLTVT.